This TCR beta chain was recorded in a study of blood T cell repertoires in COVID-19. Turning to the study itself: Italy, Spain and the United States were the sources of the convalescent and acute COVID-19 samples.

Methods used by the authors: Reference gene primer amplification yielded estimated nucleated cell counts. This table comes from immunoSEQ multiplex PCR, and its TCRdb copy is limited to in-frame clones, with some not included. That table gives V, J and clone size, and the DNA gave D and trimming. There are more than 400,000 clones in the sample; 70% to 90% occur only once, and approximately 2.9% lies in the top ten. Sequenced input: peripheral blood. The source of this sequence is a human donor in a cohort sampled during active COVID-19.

The CDR3 DNA is TGTGCCAGTAGTAAGGGCGGGAGGGCCTACGAGCAGTACTTC. This translates into CASSKGGRAYEQYF. The chain carries TRBV19 and TRBJ2-7, with 9 bases fitting TRBD2. V lost 4 bases and J lost 2; bases outside the gene matches: 3. CDR1 and CDR2 (germline): LNHDA, SQIVND (reference sequence). CDR3 length: 14 residues.